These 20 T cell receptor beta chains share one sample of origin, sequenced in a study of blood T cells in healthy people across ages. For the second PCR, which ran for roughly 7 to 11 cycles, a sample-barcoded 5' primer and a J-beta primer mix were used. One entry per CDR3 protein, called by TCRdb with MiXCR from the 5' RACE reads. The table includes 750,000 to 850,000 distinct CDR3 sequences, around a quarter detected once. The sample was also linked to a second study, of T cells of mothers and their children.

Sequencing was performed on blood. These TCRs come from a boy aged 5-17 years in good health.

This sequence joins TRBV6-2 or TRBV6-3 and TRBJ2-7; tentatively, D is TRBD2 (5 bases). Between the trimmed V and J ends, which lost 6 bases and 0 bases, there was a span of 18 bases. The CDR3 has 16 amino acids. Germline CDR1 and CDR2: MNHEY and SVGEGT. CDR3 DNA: TGTGCCAGCAGCAGCCCTCGGACGGGAACCTCCTACGAGCAGTACTTC. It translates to CASSSPRTGTSYEQYF.

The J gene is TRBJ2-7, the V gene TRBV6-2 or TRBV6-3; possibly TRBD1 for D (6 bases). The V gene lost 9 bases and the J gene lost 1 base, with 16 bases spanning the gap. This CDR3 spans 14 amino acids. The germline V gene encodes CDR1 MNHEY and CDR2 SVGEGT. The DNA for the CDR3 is TGTGCCAGTAGGGACACAGGGCAGTCCTACGAGCAGTACTTC. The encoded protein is CASRDTGQSYEQYF.

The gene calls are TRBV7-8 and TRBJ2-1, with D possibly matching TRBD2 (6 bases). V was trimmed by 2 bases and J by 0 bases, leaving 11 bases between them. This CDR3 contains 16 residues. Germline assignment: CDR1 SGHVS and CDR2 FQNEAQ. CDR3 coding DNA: TGTGCCAGCAGCTTACTAGCGCTCAGCTCCTACAATGAGCAGTTCTTC. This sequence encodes CASSLLALSSYNEQFF.

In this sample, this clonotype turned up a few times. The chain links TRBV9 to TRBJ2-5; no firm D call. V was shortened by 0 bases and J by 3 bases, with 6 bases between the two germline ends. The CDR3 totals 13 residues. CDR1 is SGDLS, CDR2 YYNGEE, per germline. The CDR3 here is CASSVGTEETQYF. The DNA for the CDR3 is TGTGCCAGCAGCGTAGGTACAGAAGAGACCCAGTACTTC.

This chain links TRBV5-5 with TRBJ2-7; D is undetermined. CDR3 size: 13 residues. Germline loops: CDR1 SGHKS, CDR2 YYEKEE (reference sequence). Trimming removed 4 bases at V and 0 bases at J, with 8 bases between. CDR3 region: CASSGSSSYEQYF. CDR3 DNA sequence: TGTGCCAGCAGCGGAAGTAGCTCCTACGAGCAGTACTTC.

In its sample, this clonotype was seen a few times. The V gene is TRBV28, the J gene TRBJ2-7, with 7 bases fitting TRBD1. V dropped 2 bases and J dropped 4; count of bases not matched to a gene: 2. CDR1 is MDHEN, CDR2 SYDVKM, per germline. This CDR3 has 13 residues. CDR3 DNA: TGTGCCAGCAGTTTAAGGGGGCAGTACGAGCAGTACTTC. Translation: CASSLRGQYEQYF.

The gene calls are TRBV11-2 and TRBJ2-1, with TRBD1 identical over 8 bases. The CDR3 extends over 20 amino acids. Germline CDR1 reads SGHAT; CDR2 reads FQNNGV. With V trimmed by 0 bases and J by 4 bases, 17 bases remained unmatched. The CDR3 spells CASSLDGRGRPIQIYNEQFF. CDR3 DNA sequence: TGTGCCAGCAGCTTAGATGGCAGGGGGCGACCGATCCAAATTTACAATGAGCAGTTCTTC.

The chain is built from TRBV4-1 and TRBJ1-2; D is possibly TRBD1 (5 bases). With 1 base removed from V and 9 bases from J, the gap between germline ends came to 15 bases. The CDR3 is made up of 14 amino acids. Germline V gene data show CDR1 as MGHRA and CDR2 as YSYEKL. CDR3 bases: TGCGCCAGCAGCCAAGGACAGTCCGGACGAAGCTACACCTTC. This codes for CASSQGQSGRSYTF.

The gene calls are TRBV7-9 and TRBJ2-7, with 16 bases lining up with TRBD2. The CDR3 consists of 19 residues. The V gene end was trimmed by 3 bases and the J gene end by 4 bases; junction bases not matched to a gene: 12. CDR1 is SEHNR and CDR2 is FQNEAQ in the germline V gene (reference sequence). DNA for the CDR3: TGTGCCAGCAGCTTCGGATCGGGACTAGCGGGGGGGCGTTCTTACGAGCAGTACTTC. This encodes CASSFGSGLAGGRSYEQYF.

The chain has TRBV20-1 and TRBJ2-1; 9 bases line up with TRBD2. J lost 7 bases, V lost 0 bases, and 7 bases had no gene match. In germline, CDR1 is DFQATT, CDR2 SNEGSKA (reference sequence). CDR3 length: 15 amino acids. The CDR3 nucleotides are TGCAGTGCTAGAGATGCTAGCGGGATAGTTAATGAGCAGTTCTTC. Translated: CSARDASGIVNEQFF.

The CDR3 region has the DNA TGTGCCAGCAGCTTAGAGGCCCTCTATGGCTACACCTTC. As protein: CASSLEALYGYTF. This sequence joins TRBV7-9 and TRBJ1-2; no clear D gene. The germline CDR1 and CDR2 sequences are SEHNR and FQNEAQ (reference sequence). Between the trimmed V and J ends, which lost 1 base and 4 bases, there was a span of 7 bases. The CDR3 is 13 residues long.

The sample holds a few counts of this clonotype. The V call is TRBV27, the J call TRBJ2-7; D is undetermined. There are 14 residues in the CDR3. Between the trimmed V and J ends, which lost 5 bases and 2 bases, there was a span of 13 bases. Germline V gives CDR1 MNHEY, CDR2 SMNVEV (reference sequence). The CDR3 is CASSPQSITYEQYF. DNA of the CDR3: TGTGCCAGCAGTCCCCAGTCTATCACCTACGAGCAGTACTTC.

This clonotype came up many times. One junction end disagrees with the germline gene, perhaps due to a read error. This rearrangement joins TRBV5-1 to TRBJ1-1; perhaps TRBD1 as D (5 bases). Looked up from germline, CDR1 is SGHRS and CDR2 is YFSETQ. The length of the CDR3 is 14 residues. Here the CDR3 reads CASSSRQGGTEAFF. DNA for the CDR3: TGTGCCAGCAGCTCGCGGCAGGGCGGCACTGAAGCTTTCTTT. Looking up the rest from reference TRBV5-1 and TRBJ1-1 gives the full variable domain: KAGVTQTPRYLIKTRGQQVTLSCSPISGHRSVSWYQQTPGQGLQFLFEYFSETQRNKGNFPGRFSGRQFSNSRSEMNVSTLELGDSALYLCASSSRQGGTEAFFGQGTRLTVV.

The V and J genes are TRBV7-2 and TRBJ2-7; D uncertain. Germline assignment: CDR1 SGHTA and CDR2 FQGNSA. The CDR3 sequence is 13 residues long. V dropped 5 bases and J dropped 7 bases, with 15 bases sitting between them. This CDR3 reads CASSPSRSREQYF. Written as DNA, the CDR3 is TGTGCCAGCAGCCCGAGCAGGTCACGGGAGCAGTACTTC.

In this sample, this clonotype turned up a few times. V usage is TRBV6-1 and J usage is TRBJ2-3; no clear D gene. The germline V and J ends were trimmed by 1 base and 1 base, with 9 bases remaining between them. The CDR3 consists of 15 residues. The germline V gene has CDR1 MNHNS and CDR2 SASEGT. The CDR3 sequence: CASSEGSSGTDTQYF. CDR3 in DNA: TGTGCCAGCAGTGAAGGATCCTCCGGCACAGATACGCAGTATTTT.

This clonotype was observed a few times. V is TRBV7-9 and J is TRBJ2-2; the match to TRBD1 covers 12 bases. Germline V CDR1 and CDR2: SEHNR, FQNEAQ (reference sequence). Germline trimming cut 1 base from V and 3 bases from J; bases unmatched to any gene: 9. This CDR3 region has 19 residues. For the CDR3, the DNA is TGTGCCAGCAGCTTAGACGGGACAGGGGGCATCCTAGACACCGGGGAGCTGTTTTTT. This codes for CASSLDGTGGILDTGELFF.

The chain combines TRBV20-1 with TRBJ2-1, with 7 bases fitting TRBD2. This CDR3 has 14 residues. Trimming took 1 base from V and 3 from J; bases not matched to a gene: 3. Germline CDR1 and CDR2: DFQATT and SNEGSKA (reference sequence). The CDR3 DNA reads TGCAGTGCTAGAGTGCTAGCGGTCTACAATGAGCAGTTCTTC. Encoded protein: CSARVLAVYNEQFF.

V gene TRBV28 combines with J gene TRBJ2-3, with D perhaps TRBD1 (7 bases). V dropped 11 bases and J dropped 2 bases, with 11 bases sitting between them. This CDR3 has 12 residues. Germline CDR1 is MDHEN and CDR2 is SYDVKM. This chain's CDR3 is CAGGTATDTQYF. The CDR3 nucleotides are TGTGCCGGGGGGACAGCCACAGATACGCAGTATTTT.

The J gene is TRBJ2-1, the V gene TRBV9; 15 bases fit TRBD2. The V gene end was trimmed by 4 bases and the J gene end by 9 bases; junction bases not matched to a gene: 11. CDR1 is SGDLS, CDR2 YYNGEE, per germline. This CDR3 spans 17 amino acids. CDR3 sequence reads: CASSIAVGLAGGSEQFF. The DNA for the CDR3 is TGTGCCAGCAGCATAGCCGTGGGACTAGCGGGGGGTAGTGAGCAGTTCTTC.

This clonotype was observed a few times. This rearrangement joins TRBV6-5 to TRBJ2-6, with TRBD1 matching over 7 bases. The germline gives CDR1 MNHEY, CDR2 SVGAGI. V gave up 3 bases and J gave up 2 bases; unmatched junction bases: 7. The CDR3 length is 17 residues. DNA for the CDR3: TGTGCCAGCAGTTATGAAGGGGGCAATACTGGGGCCAACGTCCTGACTTTC. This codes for CASSYEGGNTGANVLTF.